The 15 T cell receptor beta chains below all came from one sample that was sequenced in a study of shared clonotypes between healthy human individuals. Clones were sequenced by immunoSEQ multiplex PCR, and TCRdb holds only the in-frame ones, with some missing. Here the sample spans about 490,000 clones, about 79% being singletons. Sequences were obtained from PBMCs. These receptor sequences come from a woman aged 40 to 49 in good health. Some clones in this sample may be carry-over from other donors' samples.

This clone has at least ten counts. Within the sample, other DNA sequences also encode this same CDR3. The V gene is TRBV5-1, the J gene TRBJ2-7; D tentatively fits TRBD1 or TRBD2 (5 bases each). The CDR3 has 13 amino acids. CDR1 and CDR2 (germline): SGHRS, YFSETQ. Trimming pared 1 base from V and 3 bases from J, leaving 8 bases between. The CDR3, as DNA: TGCGCCAGCAGCTTGCGGGGCGGCTACGAGCAGTACTTC. Protein: CASSLRGGYEQYF.

The chain joins TRBV4-3 to TRBJ2-7; D gene uncertain. From germline, CDR1 is LGHNA and CDR2 YSLEER. Trimming cost V 0 bases and J 6 bases, with 18 bases left between them. The CDR3 sequence is 16 residues long. CDR3: CASSQEPRPSVSEQYF. The CDR3 DNA reads as TGCGCCAGCAGCCAAGAACCCAGGCCTTCAGTCAGCGAGCAGTACTTC.

Ten or more counts support this clone. V is TRBV28 and J is TRBJ2-1; possible D gene TRBD1, 5 bases. Trimming took 8 bases from V and 6 from J, leaving 14 bases between them. Looked up from germline, CDR1 is MDHEN and CDR2 is SYDVKM. The CDR3 spans 13 residues. The CDR3 is CASLDSDSNEQFF. The CDR3 DNA reads as TGTGCCAGCCTCGACAGTGATAGCAATGAGCAGTTCTTC.

V is TRBV19 and J is TRBJ1-1, with a possible D match to TRBD1 (5 bases). The CDR3 extends over 11 amino acids. Germline V gene lookup returns CDR1 LNHDA and CDR2 SQIVND (reference sequence). The V end was cut by 5 bases, the J end by 10 bases, with 11 bases between. CDR3 nucleotide sequence: TGTGCCAGTAGTTGGTACGGGGGAGCTTTCTTT. This sequence encodes CASSWYGGAFF.

This clone was found a few times. The chain employs TRBV27 and TRBJ1-5; TRBD1 matches at 7 bases. CDR3 length: 15 amino acids. Germline V gives CDR1 MNHEY, CDR2 SMNVEV (reference sequence). The V and J ends lost 4 bases and 5 bases, in that order; junction bases with no gene match: 8. The CDR3 region has the DNA TGTGCCAGCAGTTCTCAACAGGGGCTGGATCAGCCCCAGCATTTT. It specifies CASSSQQGLDQPQHF.

The gene calls are TRBV10-1 and TRBJ2-5; D is possibly TRBD1 (6 bases). V shed 0 bases and J shed 2 bases, with 19 bases lying between them. From germline, CDR1 is WNHNN and CDR2 SYGVQD (reference sequence). This CDR3 has 18 residues. This CDR3 reads CASSESRLMWGPQETQYF. Written as DNA, the CDR3 is TGCGCCAGCAGTGAGTCACGTTTGATGTGGGGGCCTCAAGAGACCCAGTACTTC.

This clone was found many times. The chain carries TRBV5-1 and TRBJ2-7; 9 bases line up with TRBD2. The CDR3 has 15 amino acids. Per the germline V gene, CDR1 is SGHRS and CDR2 is YFSETQ. J lost 6 bases, V lost 3 bases, and 10 bases had no gene match. Written as DNA, the CDR3 is TGCGCCAGCAGCTCGGGAAGTAGCGGGGGCCTCGAGCAGTACTTC. Translating gives CASSSGSSGGLEQYF.

This clone has a handful of counts. This chain joins TRBV27 and TRBJ1-4; D is perhaps TRBD1 (6 bases). This CDR3 is built from 16 residues. Germline V gene lookup returns CDR1 MNHEY and CDR2 SMNVEV (reference sequence). Deletions cut 2 bases from V and 7 bases from J, with 17 bases between. The CDR3 loop is CASSLGPGRGSEKLFF. The CDR3 DNA reads as TGTGCCAGCAGTTTAGGACCCGGCAGGGGAAGTGAAAAACTGTTTTTT.

This clone has a handful of counts. The chain combines TRBV6-1 with TRBJ2-2; 7 bases are a match to TRBD2. V lost 2 bases to trimming and J lost 5 bases; unmatched junction nucleotides: 8. The CDR3 covers 16 residues. CDR1 is MNHNS, CDR2 SASEGT, per germline. CDR3 amino acids: CASSETAGDPTGELFF. In nucleotides, the CDR3 is TGTGCCAGCAGTGAAACGGCGGGAGACCCAACCGGGGAGCTGTTTTTT.

V is TRBV19 and J is TRBJ2-5; D ambiguous. Deletions cut 7 bases from V and 2 bases from J, with 11 bases between. Per the germline V gene, CDR1 is LNHDA and CDR2 is SQIVND (reference sequence). This CDR3 is 13 amino acids long. The CDR3 bases are TGTGCCAGTAACAACGGCAGGCAAGAGACCCAGTACTTC. Its translation: CASNNGRQETQYF.

The chain uses TRBV29-1 and TRBJ2-5; maybe TRBD2 (6 bases). TRBJ2-7 matches the DNA end more closely, so the J call is doubtful. The germline V gene has CDR1 SQVTM and CDR2 ANQGSEA. This CDR3 has 13 residues. CDR3 in amino acids: CSVEETRDNEQYF. The CDR3 DNA reads as TGCAGCGTTGAAGAGACTAGAGACAACGAGCAGTACTTC.

This chain connects TRBV6-6 to TRBJ2-1; weak D call: TRBD1 (5 bases). The V end lost 0 bases, the J end lost 3 bases, and 9 bases lay between the germline ends. There are 15 residues in the CDR3. Germline assignment: CDR1 MNHNY and CDR2 SVGAGI (reference sequence). CDR3 sequence (DNA): TGTGCCAGCAGTTACTCAAGGGGCGACTACAATGAGCAGTTCTTC. Protein product: CASSYSRGDYNEQFF.

The chain recombines TRBV28 with TRBJ2-5, with 11 nucleotides matching TRBD1. The CDR3 spans 14 residues. Germline-derived CDR1 and CDR2 are MDHEN and SYDVKM. J lost 2 bases, V lost 6 bases, and 2 bases had no gene match. The DNA for the CDR3 is TGTGCCAGCAGCGGGACAGGGGGTCAAGAGACCCAGTACTTC. Amino acid sequence: CASSGTGGQETQYF.

The chain has TRBV5-1 and TRBJ1-1, with 10 bases lining up with TRBD1. Trimming at V came to 5 bases and at J to 0 bases, leaving 7 bases not matched to a gene. From germline, CDR1 is SGHRS and CDR2 YFSETQ. This CDR3 region has 16 residues. The CDR3 DNA is TGCGCCAGCAGGCAGCGGACAGGGGGTTTGAACACTGAAGCTTTCTTT. This encodes CASRQRTGGLNTEAFF.

Comment on this clone: A much larger clone sits a single nucleotide away, making a read error possible. The chain carries TRBV30 and TRBJ1-5; D unclear. There are 15 residues in the CDR3. From germline, CDR1 is GTSNPN and CDR2 SVGIG (reference sequence). V was clipped by 2 bases and J by 0 bases, with 11 bases between them. CDR3 coding DNA: TGTGCCTGGAGTCGAGGAGTTGGTAGCAATCAGCCCCAGCATTTT. It codes for CAWSRGVGSNQPQHF.